The rows below give T cell receptor beta chains drawn from one sample of a study of T cell responses to AZD1222 COVID-19 vaccine. The data were produced by immunoSEQ multiplex PCR, yet TCRdb's version contains in-frame clones alone and is incomplete. Of roughly 140,000 clones in the sample, 70% to 90% were seen once. The sequenced sample was peripheral blood, obtained 28 days after the second AZD1222 dose. These TCRs come from an adult who received the AZD1222 COVID-19 vaccine. The CDR3 runs from the conserved cysteine through the conserved F or W. The D gene is left open where the match is weak. Size is stated for part of the rows, as once, few or many counts, or as a class when the clone is expanded.

j_call v_call clone_size d_call cdr3_aa cdr3_nt
TRBJ2-2 TRBV27 - - CASSLSQGNTGELFF TGTGCCAGCAGTTTATCACAGGGGAACACCGGGGAGCTGTTTTTT
TRBJ1-1 TRBV7-6 once - CASSQGTRRATEAFF TGTGCCAGCAGCCAAGGGACCCGCCGAGCCACTGAAGCTTTCTTT
TRBJ2-7 TRBV15 - - CATSRVGVTYEQYF TGTGCCACCAGCAGAGTCGGGGTGACCTACGAGCAGTACTTC
TRBJ2-7 TRBV5-6 - - CASSPLRIRGEQYF TGTGCCAGCAGCCCCCTCCGGATCCGGGGCGAGCAGTACTTC
TRBJ1-2 TRBV28 - - CASSLWADYGYTF TGTGCCAGCAGTTTATGGGCGGACTATGGCTACACCTTC
TRBJ2-1 TRBV7-3 - - CASSPFTGGVYNEQFF TGTGCCAGCAGCCCATTTACAGGGGGGGTTTACAATGAGCAGTTCTTC
TRBJ2-3 TRBV3-1/TRBV3-2 - - CASSPGGPADTQYF TGTGCCAGCAGCCCCGGGGGGCCAGCAGATACGCAGTATTTT
TRBJ1-5 TRBV18 - TRBD1 CASSQGGPVNQPQHF TGTGCCAGCTCCCAAGGGGGCCCCGTTAATCAGCCCCAGCATTTT
TRBJ1-2 TRBV7-9 - TRBD1 CASSYGTETYGYTF TGTGCCAGCAGCTACGGGACAGAAACCTATGGCTACACCTTC
TRBJ2-1 TRBV6-5 - - CASTTGWSRGNEQFF TGTGCCAGCACCACGGGGTGGTCACGAGGCAATGAGCAGTTCTTC
TRBJ1-5 TRBV20-1 - TRBD1 CSASLSTGRAEPQHF TGCAGTGCTAGTCTGTCGACAGGGAGGGCAGAGCCCCAGCATTTT
TRBJ1-6 TRBV27 - - CASSFGPTIGSPLHF TGTGCCAGCAGTTTTGGGCCGACCATAGGTTCACCCCTCCACTTT
TRBJ2-1 TRBV28 few TRBD1 CASTRGRTGGANEQFF TGTGCCAGCACCCGGGGACGGACAGGGGGAGCCAATGAGCAGTTCTTC
TRBJ2-7 TRBV7-2 - - CASSLVGAEFYEQYF TGTGCCAGCAGCTTAGTGGGGGCGGAGTTCTACGAGCAGTACTTC
TRBJ1-1 TRBV9 - - CASSVEAGTKAFF TGTGCCAGCAGCGTAGAAGCCGGGACAAAAGCTTTCTTT
TRBJ1-1 TRBV15 once - CATSRVGPTEAFF TGTGCCACCAGCAGAGTTGGACCCACTGAAGCTTTCTTT
TRBJ1-2 TRBV24-1 - - CATKSGGREGYGYTF TGTGCCACCAAGTCTGGGGGGCGCGAAGGGTATGGCTACACCTTC
TRBJ2-7 TRBV6-2/TRBV6-3 once - CASSYGRLHYEQYF TGTGCCAGCAGTTATGGCCGCCTCCACTACGAGCAGTACTTC
TRBJ1-1 TRBV15 - - CATSRESPGTRNTEAFF TGTGCCACCAGCAGAGAGAGTCCCGGGACACGTAACACTGAAGCTTTCTTT
TRBJ2-7 TRBV6-2/TRBV6-3 - - CASSYSYRDIHTYEQYF TGTGCCAGCAGTTACTCCTACCGGGACATACATACCTACGAGCAGTACTTC
TRBJ2-7 TRBV10-3 once - CAIRDRILAGEQYF TGTGCCATCAGGGACCGCATACTTGCGGGGGAGCAGTACTTC
TRBJ2-2 TRBV6-5 - - CASSYSSPRGTGELFF TGTGCCAGCAGTTACTCGAGCCCACGAGGCACCGGGGAGCTGTTTTTT
TRBJ1-2 TRBV14 - - CASSPSLTGGRWGYTF TGTGCCAGCAGCCCATCTCTTACAGGCGGCCGTTGGGGCTACACCTTC
TRBJ2-7 TRBV5-1 - TRBD1 CASSGTGGVFEQYF TGCGCCAGCAGCGGGACAGGGGGCGTTTTTGAGCAGTACTTC
TRBJ2-3 TRBV7-2 - - CASSLEGRSGDTQYF TGTGCCAGCAGCTTAGAGGGGAGGAGCGGAGATACGCAGTATTTT
TRBJ2-7 TRBV28 - - CASRSPERNEQYF TGTGCCAGCAGGTCCCCCGAGAGGAACGAGCAGTACTTC
TRBJ2-1 TRBV12-5 once - CASGLAWGDSYNEQFF TGTGCTAGTGGTTTGGCTTGGGGGGACTCCTACAATGAGCAGTTCTTC
TRBJ1-1 TRBV28 - - CASSKPPGAPNTEAFF TGTGCCAGCAGCAAACCGCCGGGGGCCCCTAACACTGAAGCTTTCTTT
TRBJ1-5 TRBV3-1/TRBV3-2 few - CASSQLNQPQHF TGTGCCAGCAGCCAACTGAATCAGCCCCAGCATTTT
TRBJ2-7 TRBV2 - - CASSEAGRALGQYF TGTGCCAGCAGTGAAGCGGGGCGGGCCCTCGGGCAGTACTTC
TRBJ2-7 TRBV2 once - CASKSGTSFDEQYF TGTGCCAGCAAATCGGGGACATCTTTCGACGAGCAGTACTTC
TRBJ1-2 TRBV5-6 - TRBD1 CASSFGDRDYGYTF TGTGCCAGCAGCTTTGGGGACAGGGATTATGGCTACACCTTC
TRBJ2-3 TRBV2 few TRBD2 CASSGLAVMDTQYF TGTGCCAGCAGTGGACTAGCGGTTATGGATACGCAGTATTTT
TRBJ2-1 TRBV5-1 once - CASSDLGLDYNEQFF TGCGCCAGCAGTGACCTGGGACTTGATTACAATGAGCAGTTCTTC
TRBJ2-3 TRBV7-3 - - CASSPGPTDTQYF TGTGCCAGCAGCCCAGGGCCCACAGATACGCAGTATTTT
TRBJ1-5 TRBV7-2 - - CASSPRSNQPQHF TGTGCCAGCAGCCCGAGGTCAAATCAGCCCCAGCATTTT
TRBJ2-7 TRBV13 - - CASSSRTDSYEQYF TGTGCCAGCAGCTCCCGGACGGACTCCTACGAGCAGTACTTC
TRBJ2-7 TRBV28 - - CASYPSRLSYEQYF TGTGCCAGCTATCCCAGCAGGTTATCCTACGAGCAGTACTTC
TRBJ2-7 TRBV27 - - CASMGGASYEQYF TGTGCCAGCATGGGGGGGGCATCCTACGAGCAGTACTTC
TRBJ2-5 TRBV6-4 - - CASSVTGSETQYF TGTGCCAGCAGTGTCACGGGGAGCGAGACCCAGTACTTC